A single sample gave rise to the 12 T cell receptor beta chains below, sequenced in a study of cytomegalovirus exposure and HLA in healthy donors. 13 Jbeta primers and 60 Vbeta primers were used for the PCR. Sequencing used immunoSEQ multiplex PCR; TCRdb keeps in-frame clones, though not all of them. This table has some 130,000 clones, 75% to 85% appearing once. Specimen: PBMCs. The receptors were sampled from a girl aged 2 to 10 in good health and CMV-seronegative.

The chain uses TRBV7-2 and TRBJ2-5; 12 bases are shared with TRBD2. V lost 2 bases, J lost 2 bases, and 3 bases stayed unmatched. CDR1 and CDR2 (germline): SGHTA, FQGNSA. The CDR3 covers 16 residues. The CDR3 DNA follows: TGTGCCAGCAGCTTACTAGCGGGAGGGGGACAAGAGACCCAGTACTTC. Its translation is CASSLLAGGGQETQYF.

The chain joins TRBV30 to TRBJ2-1; 11 bases fit TRBD2. After removal of 6 bases from V and 7 bases from J, the junction contained 11 bases not matched to a gene. In germline, CDR1 is GTSNPN, CDR2 SVGIG (reference sequence). The CDR3 loop spans 15 amino acids. In DNA form, the CDR3 reads TGTGCCTGCAATGCCGGGACTAGCGGAAAAAATGAGCAGTTCTTC. As protein: CACNAGTSGKNEQFF.

The V call is TRBV21-1, the J call TRBJ1-6; the table's D call, TRBD1, was not checked against the DNA. TRBV21-1 is flagged as a pseudogene. CDR3 length: 18 amino acids. CDR3 sequence: CASSPPRQGWGLNSPLHF. CDR3 DNA: TGTGCCAGCAGCCCTCCGCGACAGGGCTGGGGACTCAATTCACCCCTCCACTTT.

This clone was observed a single time. The V call is TRBV7-3, the J call TRBJ2-1; 11 nucleotides match TRBD2. Germline CDR1 and CDR2: SGHTA and FQGTGA. The CDR3 loop spans 17 amino acids. Trimming at V came to 5 bases and at J to 2 bases, leaving 8 bases not matched to a gene. CDR3 DNA sequence: TGTGCCAGCAGCCCACGCGCTAGCGGGAGGACCTACAATGAGCAGTTCTTC. It codes for CASSPRASGRTYNEQFF. The variable domain in full, completed from reference TRBV7-3 and TRBJ2-1, reads GAGVSQTPSNKVTEKGKYVELRCDPISGHTALYWYRQSLGQGPEFLIYFQGTGAADDSGLPNDRFFAVRPEGSVSTLKIQRTERGDSAVYLCASSPRASGRTYNEQFFGPGTRLTVL.

This chain uses TRBV15 with TRBJ1-4; D remains unclear. The CDR3 covers 15 residues. From germline, CDR1 is LNHNV and CDR2 YYDKDF (reference sequence). Between the trimmed V and J ends, which lost 0 bases and 5 bases, there was a span of 10 bases. The CDR3 reads CATSRDKVRNEKLFF. The CDR3 nucleotides are TGTGCCACCAGCAGAGATAAGGTGCGGAATGAAAAACTGTTTTTT. The whole variable domain, filled in from reference TRBV15 and TRBJ1-4, reads DAMVIQNPRYQVTQFGKPVTLSCSQTLNHNVMYWYQQKSSQAPKLLFHYYDKDFNNEADTPDNFQSRRPNTSFCFLDIRSPGLGDTAMYLCATSRDKVRNEKLFFGSGTQLSVL.

The sample holds a few counts of this clone. This chain links TRBV25-1 with TRBJ2-7, with TRBD1 matching over 11 bases. Germline CDR1 is MGHDK and CDR2 is SYGVNS. The V and J ends lost 1 base and 3 bases, in that order; junction bases with no gene match: 2. The length of the CDR3 is 15 residues. The chain's CDR3 is CASSESGTGGYEQYF. The CDR3 DNA follows: TGTGCCAGCAGTGAATCCGGGACAGGGGGCTACGAGCAGTACTTC.

The chain joins TRBV27 to TRBJ2-1; weak D call: TRBD2 (6 bases). V was shortened by 5 bases and J by 6 bases, with 14 bases between the two germline ends. The CDR3 runs 14 residues. Germline V gene sequence: CDR1 MNHEY, CDR2 SMNVEV (reference sequence). The CDR3 DNA follows: TGTGCCAGCAGTACTAGAGCGGGTGTCAATGAGCAGTTCTTC. The encoded protein is CASSTRAGVNEQFF.

This clone has just a few counts. The chain combines TRBV28 with TRBJ2-7; TRBD1 aligns across 8 bases. The CDR3 has 15 residues. Trimming at V came to 1 base and at J to 6 bases, leaving 8 bases not matched to a gene. Germline loops: CDR1 MDHEN, CDR2 SYDVKM. The CDR3 protein is CASSLFGTGLAEQYF. The CDR3 nucleotides read TGTGCCAGCAGTTTATTCGGGACAGGTCTCGCCGAGCAGTACTTC.

This clone was observed a single time. The gene calls are TRBV11-2 and TRBJ2-1; possibly TRBD1 for D (5 bases). Germline V CDR1 and CDR2: SGHAT, FQNNGV. Trimming took off 4 bases at V and 4 bases at J, with 8 bases between the two ends. CDR3 size: 13 residues. CDR3 sequence: CASSSDTYNEQFF. In DNA, the CDR3 is TGTGCCAGCAGCTCGGACACTTACAATGAGCAGTTCTTC.

J is TRBJ1-2 and V is TRBV4-3; maybe TRBD1 (6 bases). Germline loops: CDR1 LGHNA, CDR2 YSLEER. V dropped 2 bases and J dropped 3 bases, with 13 bases sitting between them. The CDR3 extends over 15 amino acids. DNA for the CDR3: TGCGCCAGCAGCCAACCAGGGGTGGGGGACTATGGCTACACCTTC. It specifies CASSQPGVGDYGYTF.

V usage is TRBV7-8 and J usage is TRBJ2-1; 7 nucleotides agree with TRBD1. Germline CDR1 and CDR2: SGHVS and FQNEAQ. This CDR3 contains 14 residues. Trimming took 3 bases from V and 7 from J; bases not matched to a gene: 6. This CDR3 is CASSFEGAVNEQFF. CDR3 nucleotide sequence: TGTGCCAGCAGCTTCGAGGGGGCGGTTAATGAGCAGTTCTTC.

The V gene is TRBV28, the J gene TRBJ2-7, with TRBD2 matching 13 bases. CDR3 length equals 18 residues. The V gene's germline CDR1 is MDHEN and CDR2 SYDVKM. Trimming took 1 base from V and 0 from J; bases not matched to a gene: 6. The CDR3 nucleotides read TGTGCCAGCAGTTTATTTCGGAGGACTAGCGGGAGCTCCTACGAGCAGTACTTC. As protein: CASSLFRRTSGSSYEQYF.